These T cell receptor beta chains were read from a single sample in a study of cytomegalovirus exposure and HLA in healthy donors. Repertoires were generated with immunoSEQ multiplex PCR, while TCRdb's copy carries only in-frame clones and drops some. The sample contains fewer than 140,000 clones, roughly 70% of which appear only once. The sequencing sample was made of PBMCs. Receptor source: a male donor in good health and CMV-seropositive. CDR3s include the opening cysteine and the closing phenylalanine or tryptophan. D genes are given only for firm matches. Size is stated for part of the rows, as once, few or many counts, or as a class when the clone is expanded.

d_gene: NA
abundance: NA
v_gene: TRBV20-1
j_gene: TRBJ1-1
CDR3aa: CSDRNTEAFF
CDR3nt: TGCAGTGACAGGAACACTGAAGCTTTCTTT

d_gene: NA
abundance: NA
v_gene: TRBV6-1
j_gene: TRBJ2-2
CDR3aa: CATGVRGGELFF
CDR3nt: TGTGCCACGGGGGTACGGGGCGGGGAGCTGTTTTTT

d_gene: NA
abundance: NA
v_gene: TRBV7-9
j_gene: TRBJ1-1
CDR3aa: CASSLTGDTEAFF
CDR3nt: TGTGCCAGCAGTCTAACGGGGGACACTGAAGCTTTCTTT

d_gene: NA
abundance: NA
v_gene: TRBV6-1
j_gene: TRBJ2-5
CDR3aa: CASSAIAPSQETQYF
CDR3nt: TGTGCCAGCAGTGCGATAGCACCTAGCCAAGAGACCCAGTACTTC

d_gene: NA
abundance: NA
v_gene: TRBV19
j_gene: TRBJ1-2
CDR3aa: CASSISRGINYGYTF
CDR3nt: TGTGCCAGTAGTATTTCCAGGGGAATTAACTATGGCTACACCTTC

d_gene: TRBD2
abundance: NA
v_gene: TRBV29-1
j_gene: TRBJ2-3
CDR3aa: CSVEGREGLTDTQYF
CDR3nt: TGCAGCGTTGAGGGGCGGGAGGGCCTAACAGATACGCAGTATTTT

d_gene: TRBD2
abundance: NA
v_gene: TRBV6-1
j_gene: TRBJ2-3
CDR3aa: CASSPSGRGWDTQYF
CDR3nt: TGTGCCAGCAGCCCGAGCGGGAGAGGATGGGATACGCAGTATTTT

d_gene: NA
abundance: NA
v_gene: TRBV7-9
j_gene: TRBJ2-2
CDR3aa: CASSLAHGGQYTGELFF
CDR3nt: TGTGCCAGCAGCTTAGCCCACGGGGGGCAGTACACCGGGGAGCTGTTTTTT

d_gene: NA
abundance: NA
v_gene: TRBV6-1
j_gene: TRBJ1-2
CDR3aa: CASSDGGARSYTF
CDR3nt: TGTGCCAGCAGCGACGGCGGGGCCAGGAGCTACACCTTC

d_gene: TRBD2
abundance: few
v_gene: TRBV4-2
j_gene: TRBJ2-3
CDR3aa: CASSQDDKRGLADTQYF
CDR3nt: TGTGCCAGCAGCCAAGATGACAAGCGGGGGCTCGCAGATACGCAGTATTTT

d_gene: NA
abundance: NA
v_gene: TRBV7-9
j_gene: TRBJ2-7
CDR3aa: CASSLGQLYEQYF
CDR3nt: TGTGCCAGCAGCTTAGGACAGCTCTACGAGCAGTACTTC

d_gene: NA
abundance: NA
v_gene: TRBV18
j_gene: TRBJ2-4
CDR3aa: CASSPREKDIQYF
CDR3nt: TGTGCCAGCTCACCAAGGGAGAAGGACATTCAGTACTTC

d_gene: NA
abundance: NA
v_gene: TRBV7-2
j_gene: TRBJ1-6
CDR3aa: CASSFSGGKGPSSPLHF
CDR3nt: TGTGCCAGCAGCTTCTCGGGAGGGAAGGGACCGAGTTCACCCCTCCACTTT

d_gene: TRBD2
abundance: NA
v_gene: TRBV7-3
j_gene: TRBJ2-7
CDR3aa: CASSLTSASGGADEQYF
CDR3nt: TGTGCCAGCAGCTTAACGTCGGCTAGCGGGGGGGCCGACGAGCAGTACTTC

d_gene: TRBD1
abundance: NA
v_gene: TRBV29-1
j_gene: TRBJ2-7
CDR3aa: CSASSTGTATYEQYF
CDR3nt: TGCAGCGCTTCCTCGACCGGGACAGCGACCTACGAGCAGTACTTC

d_gene: NA
abundance: few
v_gene: TRBV29-1
j_gene: TRBJ2-5
CDR3aa: CSVVAAQETQYF
CDR3nt: TGCAGCGTTGTTGCGGCCCAAGAGACCCAGTACTTC

d_gene: NA
abundance: NA
v_gene: TRBV4-2
j_gene: TRBJ1-2
CDR3aa: CASSQDIYGYTF
CDR3nt: TGTGCCAGCAGCCAAGATATCTATGGCTACACCTTC

d_gene: NA
abundance: NA
v_gene: TRBV5-6
j_gene: TRBJ1-5
CDR3aa: CASSLTQAGQPQHF
CDR3nt: TGTGCCAGCAGCTTGACCCAAGCAGGCCAGCCCCAGCATTTT

d_gene: NA
abundance: NA
v_gene: TRBV4-2
j_gene: TRBJ1-1
CDR3aa: CASSQGDTTEAFF
CDR3nt: TGTGCCAGCAGCCAGGGGGACACCACTGAAGCTTTCTTT

d_gene: NA
abundance: NA
v_gene: TRBV7-2
j_gene: TRBJ1-5
CDR3aa: CASSLFSSGGEPQHF
CDR3nt: TGTGCCAGCAGCTTATTCAGTTCCGGCGGGGAGCCCCAGCATTTT

d_gene: NA
abundance: NA
v_gene: TRBV19
j_gene: TRBJ2-3
CDR3aa: CASSPDRLDTQYF
CDR3nt: TGTGCCAGTAGTCCAGACAGGCTAGATACGCAGTATTTT

d_gene: NA
abundance: NA
v_gene: TRBV7-2
j_gene: TRBJ2-7
CDR3aa: CASSLRGGDEQYF
CDR3nt: TGTGCCAGCAGCTTAAGGGGGGGGGACGAGCAGTACTTC

d_gene: TRBD2
abundance: NA
v_gene: TRBV9
j_gene: TRBJ2-3
CDR3aa: CASSPGGGTQYF
CDR3nt: TGTGCCAGCAGCCCTGGGGGGGGAACGCAGTATTTT

d_gene: NA
abundance: NA
v_gene: TRBV5-4
j_gene: TRBJ2-7
CDR3aa: CASSLGQTPTF
CDR3nt: TGTGCCAGCAGCTTGGGGCAGACACCCACCTTC

d_gene: TRBD1
abundance: NA
v_gene: TRBV7-9
j_gene: TRBJ1-1
CDR3aa: CASSPGQVRTEAFF
CDR3nt: TGTGCCAGCAGCCCAGGACAGGTGCGCACTGAAGCTTTCTTT

d_gene: NA
abundance: NA
v_gene: TRBV12-5
j_gene: TRBJ2-7
CDR3aa: CASGLDGGEQYF
CDR3nt: TGTGCTAGTGGTTTGGACGGAGGCGAGCAGTACTTC

d_gene: NA
abundance: NA
v_gene: TRBV30
j_gene: TRBJ2-7
CDR3aa: CAWSRQQLYEQYF
CDR3nt: TGTGCCTGGAGCCGACAGCAGCTCTACGAGCAGTACTTC

d_gene: NA
abundance: NA
v_gene: TRBV7-3
j_gene: TRBJ1-1
CDR3aa: CASSVGEGTEAFF
CDR3nt: TGTGCCAGCAGCGTGGGAGAGGGCACTGAAGCTTTCTTT

d_gene: NA
abundance: NA
v_gene: TRBV6-1
j_gene: TRBJ1-1
CDR3aa: CASSGSMNTEAFF
CDR3nt: TGTGCCAGCAGTGGTAGTATGAACACTGAAGCTTTCTTT

d_gene: NA
abundance: NA
v_gene: TRBV7-3
j_gene: TRBJ2-2
CDR3aa: CASSFRQGPGTGELFF
CDR3nt: TGTGCCAGCAGCTTCAGGCAGGGGCCGGGCACCGGGGAGCTGTTTTTT

d_gene: NA
abundance: NA
v_gene: TRBV9
j_gene: TRBJ2-1
CDR3aa: CASSVATGGILEQFF
CDR3nt: TGTGCCAGCAGCGTAGCTACCGGAGGGATTTTGGAGCAGTTCTTC

d_gene: TRBD2
abundance: NA
v_gene: TRBV5-5
j_gene: TRBJ2-3
CDR3aa: CASSLSTSGLRTDTQYF
CDR3nt: TGTGCCAGCAGCTTGAGCACTAGCGGACTCCGCACAGATACGCAGTATTTT

d_gene: TRBD2
abundance: NA
v_gene: TRBV11-2
j_gene: TRBJ2-5
CDR3aa: CASRSPSGGSQETQYF
CDR3nt: TGTGCCAGCAGATCTCCTAGCGGGGGGAGTCAAGAGACCCAGTACTTC

d_gene: NA
abundance: few
v_gene: TRBV7-2
j_gene: TRBJ2-7
CDR3aa: CASSLQAGEGYEQYF
CDR3nt: TGTGCCAGCAGCTTACAGGCAGGGGAGGGCTACGAGCAGTACTTC

d_gene: NA
abundance: few
v_gene: TRBV6-5
j_gene: TRBJ1-1
CDR3aa: CASSYSGGASTEAFF
CDR3nt: TGTGCCAGCAGTTACTCAGGAGGAGCAAGCACTGAAGCTTTCTTT

d_gene: NA
abundance: few
v_gene: TRBV27
j_gene: TRBJ2-2
CDR3aa: CASSFRRSNTGELFF
CDR3nt: TGTGCCAGCAGTTTCCGGAGGAGTAACACCGGGGAGCTGTTTTTT

d_gene: TRBD1
abundance: NA
v_gene: TRBV28
j_gene: TRBJ2-7
CDR3aa: CASSRLGTDNLNEQYF
CDR3nt: TGTGCCAGCAGTCGCCTCGGGACAGATAACCTAAACGAGCAGTACTTC

d_gene: NA
abundance: NA
v_gene: TRBV13
j_gene: TRBJ2-2
CDR3aa: CASTAGLQPVEELFF
CDR3nt: TGTGCCAGCACCGCGGGACTCCAACCGGTGGAGGAGCTGTTTTTT

d_gene: NA
abundance: NA
v_gene: TRBV29-1
j_gene: TRBJ2-7
CDR3aa: CSVEVVREQYF
CDR3nt: TGCAGCGTTGAGGTGGTACGGGAGCAGTACTTC

d_gene: TRBD2
abundance: NA
v_gene: TRBV19
j_gene: TRBJ2-6
CDR3aa: CASSIVVPLAGAGANVLTF
CDR3nt: TGTGCCAGTAGTATAGTCGTCCCACTAGCGGGAGCTGGGGCCAACGTCCTGACTTTC